This T cell receptor beta chain was identified in a study of OX40 agonist ivuxolimab in advanced cancers. Overall study context: Patients undergoing dose escalation presented with hepatocellular carcinoma, melanoma, renal cell or head and neck cancer.

The CDR3 contains 15 residues. Germline values: CDR1 SGHTA, CDR2 FQGNSA. The V and J ends lost 4 bases and 9 bases, in that order; junction bases with no gene match: 10. Patients were ruled out by autoimmune disease history or systemic immunosuppression. Generated by immunoSEQ multiplex PCR, the TCRdb table keeps only in-frame clones and is missing some. Among 100,000 or so clones listed, approximately 80% were seen once. A note on this clone: What it binds is unknown.

Study-wide findings and caveats: Relative to CD4+ cells, CD8+ T cells on average had more expanded clones.

The sample here was CD4+ or CD8+ T cells sorted from blood, taken in a trial of the OX40 agonist ivuxolimab. The J gene is TRBJ2-1, the V gene TRBV7-2, with TRBD2 matching 9 bases. This receptor was identified in an adult with an advanced solid tumor such as melanoma, head and neck, liver or kidney cancer. CDR3 sequence (DNA): TGTGCCAGCAGCTCAAGGACTAGCGCCCGAGGTGAGCAGTTCTTC. The encoded protein is CASSSRTSARGEQFF.